The 26 T cell receptor beta chains reported below all come from one sample, sequenced in a study of OX40 agonist ivuxolimab in advanced cancers. TCRdb's copy holds only in-frame clones and misses some; the assay was immunoSEQ multiplex PCR. The sample has about 24,000 clones; over 70% are singletons. This specimen consisted of CD4+ or CD8+ T cells sorted from blood, obtained in a trial of the OX40 agonist ivuxolimab. The source of these receptors is an adult with an advanced solid tumor such as melanoma, head and neck, liver or kidney cancer.

The chain carries TRBV30 and TRBJ1-2, with D perhaps matching TRBD1 (5 bases). The CDR3 extends over 14 amino acids. CDR1 and CDR2 from the germline V gene are GTSNPN and SVGIG (reference sequence). V was clipped by 2 bases and J by 3 bases, with 13 bases between them. As DNA, the CDR3 is TGTGCCTGGAGTCTTTCCGGGGGTTACTATGGCTACACCTTC. This gives the protein CAWSLSGGYYGYTF.

V gene TRBV19 combines with J gene TRBJ1-1; 7 bases are shared with TRBD1. The V and J ends lost 5 bases and 2 bases, in that order; junction bases with no gene match: 5. The CDR3 is made up of 14 amino acids. Germline V gene sequence: CDR1 LNHDA, CDR2 SQIVND (reference sequence). The CDR3 DNA reads as TGTGCCAGTAGTGCGGGACAGATCAACACTGAAGCTTTCTTT. Translating gives CASSAGQINTEAFF.

The rearrangement joins TRBV30 to TRBJ1-2; 9 bases match TRBD1. Germline V gene lookup returns CDR1 GTSNPN and CDR2 SVGIG (reference sequence). After removal of 0 bases from V and 7 bases from J, the junction contained 15 bases not matched to a gene. This CDR3 contains 17 residues. CDR3 region: CAWSVPITRDRAGGYTF. As DNA, the CDR3 is TGTGCCTGGAGTGTCCCCATTACCCGGGACAGGGCCGGTGGCTACACCTTC. Looking up the rest from reference TRBV30 and TRBJ1-2 gives the full variable domain: SQTIHQWPATLVQPVGSPLSLECTVEGTSNPNLYWYRQAAGRGLQLLFYSVGIGQISSEVPQNLSASRPQDRQFILSSKKLLLSDSGFYLCAWSVPITRDRAGGYTFGSGTRLTVV.

The rearrangement uses TRBV19 and TRBJ1-2; TRBD1 matches at 11 bases. V shed 4 bases and J 7 bases; nucleotides not matched to a gene: 5. The CDR3 has 14 amino acids. CDR1 and CDR2 from the germline V gene are LNHDA and SQIVND (reference sequence). The CDR3 coding sequence is TGTGCCAGTAGTACCGGGACAGGGGGATTTGGCTACACCTTC. Its translation is CASSTGTGGFGYTF. The full variable domain, with the rest looked up from reference TRBV19 and TRBJ1-2, is DGGITQSPKYLFRKEGQNVTLSCEQNLNHDAMYWYRQDPGQGLRLIYYSQIVNDFQKGDIAEGYSVSREKKESFPLTVTSAQKNPTAFYLCASSTGTGGFGYTFGSGTRLTVV.

This clone was seen just once. The chain is built from TRBV5-4 and TRBJ2-5; D unresolved. Germline CDR1 SGHNT, CDR2 YYREEE (reference sequence). This CDR3 comprises 13 residues. The V gene lost 0 bases and the J gene lost 4 bases, with 7 bases spanning the gap. CDR3 sequence: CASSLAGGETQYF. The CDR3 nucleotides read TGTGCCAGCAGCTTGGCTGGCGGAGAGACCCAGTACTTC.

This clone was detected only once. The chain joins TRBV11-1 to TRBJ2-2; D call uncertain. Trimming stripped 4 bases from V and 4 bases from J, with 13 bases between. This CDR3 region has 15 residues. CDR1 is SGHAT and CDR2 is FQDESV in the germline V gene (reference sequence). CDR3 sequence: CASSSLVDGTGELFF. As DNA, the CDR3 is TGTGCCAGCAGCTCACTTGTGGACGGCACCGGGGAGCTGTTTTTT.

The CDR3 loop is CASSQVGGGVDQPQHF. The CDR3, as DNA: TGCGCCAGCAGCCAAGTCGGAGGGGGCGTCGATCAGCCCCAGCATTTT. The V call is TRBV4-1, the J call TRBJ1-5; 7 nucleotides line up with TRBD1. Per germline, CDR1 MGHRA and CDR2 YSYEKL. The trim removed 1 base at V and 5 bases at J, leaving 8 bases unmatched. This CDR3 region has 16 residues.

This clone was counted a single time. The chain links TRBV27 to TRBJ1-1, with D tentatively TRBD1 (6 bases). Germline V gives CDR1 MNHEY, CDR2 SMNVEV (reference sequence). Trimming left V 8 bases short and J 2 bases short, with 24 bases between. The CDR3 is made up of 17 amino acids. The CDR3, as DNA: TGTGCCAGCCAACAAGGGCTCGGGGGCGTTCGAAACACTGAAGCTTTCTTT. Residues: CASQQGLGGVRNTEAFF.

The rearrangement links TRBV7-2 to TRBJ1-5; D is unresolved. CDR1 and CDR2 (germline): SGHTA, FQGNSA. Trimming cost V 3 bases and J 6 bases, with 12 bases left between them. This CDR3 region has 14 residues. CDR3 sequence: CASSFKGPSQPQHF. Written as DNA, the CDR3 is TGTGCCAGCAGCTTCAAAGGTCCCAGTCAGCCCCAGCATTTT. Supplemented by reference TRBV7-2 and TRBJ1-5, the full variable domain reads GAGVSQSPSNKVTEKGKDVELRCDPISGHTALYWYRQSLGQGLEFLIYFQGNSAPDKSGLPSDRFSAERTGGSVSTLTIQRTQQEDSAVYLCASSFKGPSQPQHFGDGTRLSIL.

This clone was observed a few times. This chain joins TRBV29-1 and TRBJ1-1; TRBD1 matches at 7 bases. The junction had 3 bases not matched to a gene; V was cut back by 7 bases and J by 4 bases. The CDR3 loop spans 11 amino acids. The V gene's germline CDR1 is SQVTM and CDR2 ANQGSEA. The CDR3 region has the DNA TGCAGCGCGAACAGGGGCACTGAAGCTTTCTTT. This encodes CSANRGTEAFF.

CDR3 loop: CASSLFDRGLANGYTF. The CDR3 DNA is TGTGCCAGCAGCTTGTTCGACAGGGGGCTAGCGAATGGCTACACCTTC. The V gene is TRBV4-2, the J gene TRBJ1-2; TRBD1 matches 10 bases. This CDR3 spans 16 amino acids. Germline CDR1 and CDR2: LGHNA and YNFKEQ. Trimming cost V 5 bases and J 6 bases; bases outside gene matches: 12.

The chain employs TRBV5-6 and TRBJ2-2; 12 bases match TRBD2. The CDR3 contains 16 residues. The V segment lost 2 bases and the J segment 6 bases; nucleotides outside the gene matches: 5. The germline V gene has CDR1 SGHDT and CDR2 YYEEEE. The CDR3 region has the DNA TGTGCCAGCAGCTTTAAGCCTAGCGGGGGGGCCGGGGAGCTGTTTTTT. This codes for CASSFKPSGGAGELFF.

The chain is built from TRBV2 and TRBJ1-2; tentatively, D is TRBD1 (6 bases). The CDR3 covers 14 residues. CDR1 is SNHLY, CDR2 FYNNEI, per germline. V lost 6 bases and J lost 4, with 15 bases in between. CDR3: CASRAGGTLYGYTF. CDR3 DNA: TGTGCCAGCAGGGCCGGGGGCACCCTCTATGGCTACACCTTC.

The chain couples TRBV7-9 to TRBJ2-6; 9 bases map to TRBD1. With 4 bases clipped from V and 1 base from J, the junction kept 8 bases outside the gene matches. CDR3 length equals 18 residues. Germline V gene lookup returns CDR1 SEHNR and CDR2 FQNEAQ (reference sequence). CDR3: CASSSDRGIVSGANVLTF. The CDR3 DNA reads TGTGCCAGCAGCTCGGACAGGGGAATCGTGTCTGGGGCCAACGTCCTGACTTTC.

This chain connects TRBV5-6 to TRBJ1-4; 9 bases agree with TRBD1. The V and J ends lost 6 bases and 6 bases, in that order; junction bases with no gene match: 3. This CDR3 has 13 residues. Germline assignment: CDR1 SGHDT and CDR2 YYEEEE. CDR3 region: CASIGDRDEKLFF. The CDR3 bases are TGTGCCAGCATTGGGGACAGGGATGAAAAACTGTTTTTT. The full variable domain, rest sourced from reference TRBV5-6 and TRBJ1-4, is DAGVTQSPTHLIKTRGQQVTLRCSPKSGHDTVSWYQQALGQGPQFIFQYYEEEERQRGNFPDRFSGHQFPNYSSELNVNALLLGDSALYLCASIGDRDEKLFFGSGTQLSVL.

This rearrangement joins TRBV10-3 to TRBJ2-2, with D uncertain. With 2 bases removed from V and 4 bases from J, the gap between germline ends came to 8 bases. Germline V gene data show CDR1 as ENHRY and CDR2 as SYGVKD. This CDR3 comprises 14 residues. The CDR3 here is CAISERAPTGELFF. CDR3 bases: TGTGCCATCAGTGAGAGAGCCCCCACCGGGGAGCTGTTTTTT.

This clone was counted only a few times. This chain links TRBV5-1 with TRBJ1-2; D is undetermined. Between the trimmed V and J ends, which lost 0 bases and 5 bases, there was a span of 8 bases. The CDR3 is 13 residues long. Germline assignment: CDR1 SGHRS and CDR2 YFSETQ. CDR3 residues: CASSLGQLYGYTF. In DNA form, the CDR3 reads TGCGCCAGCAGCTTGGGGCAGCTATATGGCTACACCTTC.

This chain joins TRBV28 and TRBJ2-3; D remains ambiguous. V lost 5 bases, J lost 0 bases, and 18 bases lay in between. Germline V gives CDR1 MDHEN, CDR2 SYDVKM. This CDR3 is 17 amino acids long. CDR3 loop: CASSTAIALTSTDTQYF. The CDR3 DNA is TGTGCCAGCAGTACGGCGATAGCCCTAACTAGCACAGATACGCAGTATTTT.

This clone was detected only once. This chain links TRBV19 with TRBJ2-2, with TRBD1 matching over 7 bases. V dropped 8 bases and J dropped 0; count of bases not matched to a gene: 3. Germline V gene data show CDR1 as LNHDA and CDR2 as SQIVND (reference sequence). This CDR3 has 14 amino acids. The CDR3 spells CASGTDSNTGELFF. The CDR3 bases are TGTGCCAGTGGGACAGACTCGAACACCGGGGAGCTGTTTTTT.

This clone was seen a few times. This sequence joins TRBV30 and TRBJ2-3; D is unclear. Germline CDR1 reads GTSNPN; CDR2 reads SVGIG (reference sequence). V lost 0 bases, J lost 2 bases, and 6 bases lay in between. The CDR3 totals 13 residues. The CDR3 bases are TGTGCCTGGAGTGTAAGGATCACAGATACGCAGTATTTT. This encodes CAWSVRITDTQYF.

This clone was seen a handful of times. The chain couples TRBV4-1 to TRBJ2-2; 9 bases match TRBD1. The CDR3 loop spans 16 amino acids. Germline V gene data show CDR1 as MGHRA and CDR2 as YSYEKL. With V trimmed by 4 bases and J by 1 base, 4 bases remained unmatched. This CDR3 reads CASSPGQGRNTGELFF. DNA of the CDR3: TGCGCCAGCAGCCCAGGACAGGGGAGGAACACCGGGGAGCTGTTTTTT.

The gene calls are TRBV19 and TRBJ2-2; tentatively, D is TRBD2 (5 bases). This CDR3 has 17 amino acids. Trimming cost V 5 bases and J 1 base, with 17 bases left between them. CDR1 and CDR2 (germline): LNHDA, SQIVND (reference sequence). CDR3 sequence (DNA): TGTGCCAGTAGTCCTCCGGGTTGGAGGTTGAACACCGGGGAGCTGTTTTTT. It is translated as CASSPPGWRLNTGELFF.

The sample holds a few counts of this clone. This chain connects TRBV7-9 to TRBJ2-5; TRBD2 is a possible D gene (5 bases). Trimming took off 4 bases at V and 4 bases at J, with 10 bases between the two ends. This CDR3 comprises 13 residues. CDR1 and CDR2 from the germline V gene are SEHNR and FQNEAQ (reference sequence). The CDR3 DNA follows: TGTGCCAGCAGCTCGGGATTCCTAGAGACCCAGTACTTC. It codes for CASSSGFLETQYF. The full variable domain, with the rest looked up from reference TRBV7-9 and TRBJ2-5, is DTGVSQNPRHKITKRGQNVTFRCDPISEHNRLYWYRQTLGQGPEFLTYFQNEAQLEKSRLLSDRFSAERPKGSFSTLEIQRTEQGDSAMYLCASSSGFLETQYFGPGTRLLVL.

This chain connects TRBV7-9 to TRBJ2-7, with 8 bases fitting TRBD1. Germline V gene sequence: CDR1 SEHNR, CDR2 FQNEAQ (reference sequence). Germline trimming cut 4 bases from V and 0 bases from J; bases unmatched to any gene: 17. CDR3 length: 19 amino acids. The CDR3 DNA is TGTGCCAGCAGCTCCAGTAAGGGACAGGTTGATTTAATCTCCTACGAGCAGTACTTC. Its translation: CASSSSKGQVDLISYEQYF.

The rearrangement joins TRBV7-2 to TRBJ2-1; D remains ambiguous. The ends were cut back, 5 bases at V and 4 bases at J, with 18 bases in the middle. The V gene's germline CDR1 is SGHTA and CDR2 FQGNSA. CDR3 length: 16 residues. For the CDR3, the DNA is TGTGCCAGCAGCCCCAGTTGGGTATCGAGGTACAATGAGCAGTTCTTC. This sequence encodes CASSPSWVSRYNEQFF.

This clone showed up just a few times. The chain couples TRBV5-1 to TRBJ2-3; 8 nucleotides agree with TRBD1. V lost 5 bases to trimming and J lost 1 base; unmatched junction nucleotides: 6. This CDR3 region has 15 residues. Germline loops: CDR1 SGHRS, CDR2 YFSETQ. The CDR3 reads CASRGQGSRTDTQYF. Written as DNA, the CDR3 is TGCGCCAGCAGAGGACAGGGAAGCCGCACAGATACGCAGTATTTT. The variable domain in full, with the rest retrieved from reference TRBV5-1 and TRBJ2-3, is KAGVTQTPRYLIKTRGQQVTLSCSPISGHRSVSWYQQTPGQGLQFLFEYFSETQRNKGNFPGRFSGRQFSNSRSEMNVSTLELGDSALYLCASRGQGSRTDTQYFGPGTRLTVL.